This passage covers 9 T cell receptor beta chains from one sample sequenced in a study of cytomegalovirus exposure and HLA in healthy donors. Method: immunoSEQ multiplex PCR; TCRdb's copy keeps in-frame clones and lacks some. Altogether 200,000 to 300,000 clones are present, 85% to 90% being singletons, with the ten largest covering about 3%. Sequenced input: PBMCs. The origin of the receptors is a man between 18 and 29 years old in good health and CMV-seronegative.

The chain uses TRBV7-9 and TRBJ2-6; D gene ambiguous. V lost 4 bases and J lost 2, with 12 bases in between. Germline V lookup: CDR1 SEHNR, CDR2 FQNEAQ (reference sequence). This CDR3 contains 16 residues. CDR3 coding DNA: TGTGCCAGCAGCTCCTACCGTCTCCCTGGGGCCAACGTCCTGACTTTC. Residues: CASSSYRLPGANVLTF.

The chain employs TRBV6-4 and TRBJ2-1; 12 positions agree with TRBD2. The CDR3 loop spans 15 amino acids. Germline values: CDR1 MRHNA, CDR2 SNTAGT. Trimming cost V 5 bases and J 4 bases; bases outside gene matches: 3. In DNA, the CDR3 is TGTGCCAGCAGTCCGACTAGCGGGAGTTACAATGAGCAGTTCTTC. This sequence encodes CASSPTSGSYNEQFF.

The J gene is TRBJ2-6, the V gene TRBV12-5; a weak D match, TRBD1 (5 bases). V shed 0 bases and J shed 4 bases, with 10 bases lying between them. This CDR3 comprises 16 residues. In germline, CDR1 is LGHNT, CDR2 FRNRAP. The DNA of the CDR3 is TGTGCTAGTGGTTTGGTACTCAGGGCCGGGGCCAACGTCCTGACTTTC. Protein product: CASGLVLRAGANVLTF.

This chain links TRBV25-1 with TRBJ2-1; 10 nucleotides agree with TRBD1. Germline CDR1 and CDR2: MGHDK and SYGVNS. This CDR3 is 15 amino acids long. J lost 6 bases, V lost 5 bases, and 7 bases had no gene match. CDR3 DNA sequence: TGTGCCAGCAGTAACCCCGGGACAGGGGTCAATGAGCAGTTCTTC. As protein: CASSNPGTGVNEQFF.

A note on this clone: The junction does not match germline at one end; this may be a read error. The V gene is TRBV6-1, the J gene TRBJ1-2; no firm D call. The CDR3 covers 10 residues. Germline lookup yields CDR1 MNHNS and CDR2 SASEGT. The CDR3 coding sequence is TGTGCCAGCAGACTCGGACTCGATCCCTTC. Encoded protein: CASRLGLDPF.

This chain connects TRBV6-1 to TRBJ2-5, with D uncertain. Germline V gene data show CDR1 as MNHNS and CDR2 as SASEGT. The CDR3 contains 15 residues. The V end lost 5 bases, the J end lost 2 bases, and 15 bases lay between the germline ends. Here the CDR3 reads CASSLGTVIQETQYF. CDR3 sequence (DNA): TGTGCCAGCAGTTTAGGCACAGTTATACAAGAGACCCAGTACTTC.

The genes are TRBV7-9 and TRBJ1-4, with unresolved D. Germline-derived CDR1 and CDR2 are SEHNR and FQNEAQ (reference sequence). CDR3 length: 16 amino acids. Trimming removed 0 bases from V and 6 bases from J, with 14 bases in between. This CDR3 reads CASSLAGYKRDEKLFF. CDR3 nucleotides: TGTGCCAGCAGCTTAGCAGGGTACAAGAGGGATGAAAAACTGTTTTTT.

This chain connects TRBV28 to TRBJ1-1; 7 nucleotides align to TRBD1. Germline values: CDR1 MDHEN, CDR2 SYDVKM. J gave up 7 bases and V 10 bases, and 6 bases lay outside the gene matches. The length of the CDR3 is 11 residues. The CDR3: CATAGQNEAFF. The CDR3, as DNA: TGTGCCACGGCGGGACAGAATGAAGCTTTCTTT.

The table lists this clone with a count of one. The chain joins TRBV19 to TRBJ1-5, with 8 bases lining up with TRBD1. The germline V gene has CDR1 LNHDA and CDR2 SQIVND (reference sequence). The J segment lost 1 base and the V segment lost 6 bases, leaving 5 bases of the junction unmatched. This CDR3 is built from 15 residues. The CDR3: CASRRDRGSNQPQHF. The CDR3 nucleotides are TGTGCCAGTAGACGCGACAGGGGCAGCAATCAGCCCCAGCATTTT.